Following are 26 T cell receptor beta chains from one sample sequenced in a study of vaccination effects on CD4 cells after COVID-19. Clones were read by immunoSEQ multiplex PCR, and TCRdb kept only the in-frame ones, dropping some. The table shows about 72,000 clones, with around 80% occurring only once. Expansion of antigen-specific CD4+ T cells with viral peptide pools was carried out by the ViraFEST assay before sequencing. With about ten days of culture completed, CD4+ T cells were isolated. Subjects were given two BNT162b2 or mRNA-1273 vaccine doses. Which antigens these TCRs recognize remains unknown. The sample consisted of CD4+ T cells from PBMCs cultured with HCoV-229E spike peptides, taken after COVID-19 vaccination. The receptors derive from a human donor who received a COVID-19 vaccine.

V is TRBV7-9 and J is TRBJ1-3, with D perhaps matching TRBD1 (5 bases). CDR1 is SEHNR, CDR2 FQNEAQ, per germline (reference sequence). Trimming pared 5 bases from V and 3 bases from J, leaving 11 bases between. The CDR3 length is 14 residues. CDR3 DNA sequence: TGTGCCAGCAGCCTTCCCGGGGGTGGAAACACCATATATTTT. This codes for CASSLPGGGNTIYF.

The J gene is TRBJ2-7, the V gene TRBV20-1; D not resolved. CDR3 length equals 11 residues. Trimming cost V 3 bases and J 2 bases, with 5 bases left between them. Germline V gene data show CDR1 as DFQATT and CDR2 as SNEGSKA (reference sequence). The CDR3 DNA follows: TGCAGTGCTAGGACTCCCTACGAGCAGTACGTC. It specifies CSARTPYEQYV.

This clone was counted a few times. This sequence joins TRBV2 and TRBJ1-5, with 7 bases matching TRBD1. Trimming at V came to 6 bases and at J to 4 bases, leaving 9 bases not matched to a gene. From germline, CDR1 is SNHLY and CDR2 FYNNEI. The CDR3 contains 15 residues. DNA of the CDR3: TGTGCCAGCAGCCGACAGGGAATGGTGAATCAGCCCCAGCATTTT. Encoded protein: CASSRQGMVNQPQHF.

The chain carries TRBV10-1 and TRBJ2-1; 9 bases align to TRBD2. With 5 bases clipped from V and 4 bases from J, the junction kept 3 bases outside the gene matches. The CDR3 loop spans 14 amino acids. Germline CDR1 and CDR2: WNHNN and SYGVQD (reference sequence). Here the CDR3 DNA reads TGCGCCAGCAGTAGCGGGGGGACTTACAATGAGCAGTTCTTC. This sequence encodes CASSSGGTYNEQFF.

This sequence joins TRBV19 and TRBJ1-5; D unclear. The CDR3 length is 12 residues. Germline V gene data show CDR1 as LNHDA and CDR2 as SQIVND (reference sequence). With 6 bases removed from V and 11 bases from J, the gap between germline ends came to 14 bases. CDR3: CASSKSLTSQHF. CDR3 nucleotide sequence: TGTGCCAGTAGCAAGAGCCTGACGTCCCAGCATTTT.

The chain links TRBV14 to TRBJ2-7; tentatively, D is TRBD2 (6 bases). V was pared by 1 base and J by 6 bases, with 10 bases between. This CDR3 contains 13 residues. CDR1 is SGHDN and CDR2 is FVKESK in the germline V gene. Here the CDR3 reads CASSQVGGTEQYV. CDR3 nucleotides: TGTGCCAGCAGCCAAGTTGGGGGGACCGAGCAGTACGTC.

This clone was counted a single time. The V and J genes are TRBV5-6 and TRBJ1-3, with TRBD1 matching 7 bases. CDR3 length: 16 amino acids. The germline V gene encodes CDR1 SGHDT and CDR2 YYEEEE. Trimming removed 2 bases from V and 0 bases from J; junction bases left unmatched: 5. CDR3 DNA: TGTGCCAGCAGCTTCAGGACAGGTCGCTCTGGAAACACCATATATTTT. It is translated as CASSFRTGRSGNTIYF.

The chain links TRBV6-5 to TRBJ1-2; the D gene is possibly TRBD1 (6 bases). V was pared by 8 bases and J by 2 bases, with 9 bases between. Germline CDR1 MNHEY, CDR2 SVGAGI. The CDR3 has 12 residues. CDR3 loop: CASAGQNYGYTF. CDR3 sequence (DNA): TGTGCCAGCGCCGGACAGAACTATGGCTACACCTTC.

The chain is built from TRBV27 and TRBJ2-3; D remains ambiguous. Trimming cost V 5 bases and J 0 bases, with 12 bases left between them. The CDR3 consists of 15 residues. The germline gives CDR1 MNHEY, CDR2 SMNVEV (reference sequence). The CDR3 is CASSPIHTSTDTQYF. CDR3 bases: TGTGCCAGCAGTCCGATACATACTAGCACAGATACGCAGTATTTT.

This chain connects TRBV19 to TRBJ1-1; TRBD1 is a possible D gene (6 bases). The ends were cut back, 4 bases at V and 2 bases at J, with 11 bases in the middle. Germline CDR1 is LNHDA and CDR2 is SQIVND (reference sequence). The CDR3 loop spans 14 amino acids. CDR3 protein: CASSTTGTNTEAFF. CDR3 nucleotides: TGTGCCAGTAGTACGACAGGAACCAACACTGAAGCTTTCTTT.

This chain uses TRBV6-1 with TRBJ1-2; unclear D gene. This CDR3 spans 14 amino acids. Trimming left V 3 bases short and J 7 bases short, with 15 bases between. Germline V CDR1 and CDR2: MNHNS, SASEGT. The CDR3 DNA follows: TGTGCCAGCAGTGAGGCAGCGGCCGCTTTTGGCTACACCTTC. Encoded protein: CASSEAAAAFGYTF.

This chain links TRBV15 with TRBJ2-5; no clear D gene. Between the trimmed V and J ends, which lost 2 bases and 4 bases, there was a span of 5 bases. Per germline, CDR1 LNHNV and CDR2 YYDKDF (reference sequence). The CDR3 totals 12 residues. CDR3 coding DNA: TGTGCCACCAGCAGACCTAGAGAGACCCAGTACTTC. This gives the protein CATSRPRETQYF.

The sample holds one count of this clone. V is TRBV9 and J is TRBJ2-7; TRBD1 aligns across 9 bases. V trimming: 4 bases; J trimming: 5 bases; junction bases outside the gene matches: 4. The CDR3 covers 13 residues. Germline loops: CDR1 SGDLS, CDR2 YYNGEE. Here the CDR3 reads CASSRDRADEQYV. CDR3 DNA sequence: TGTGCCAGCAGCCGGGACAGGGCCGACGAGCAGTACGTC.

This clone showed up just a few times. This chain connects TRBV20-1 to TRBJ2-3; no clear D gene. Trimming pared 6 bases from V and 5 bases from J, leaving 9 bases between. Germline CDR1 is DFQATT and CDR2 is SNEGSKA (reference sequence). This CDR3 has 11 residues. The CDR3 loop reads CSAPTLDTQYF. The CDR3 DNA is TGCAGTGCCCCGACTCTAGATACGCAGTATTTT.

The chain has TRBV19 and TRBJ2-1, with D possibly being TRBD2 (5 bases). The V end was cut by 0 bases, the J end by 6 bases, with 9 bases between. This CDR3 is built from 14 residues. CDR1 and CDR2 (germline): LNHDA, SQIVND (reference sequence). The CDR3 loop is CASSIDFSANEQFF. CDR3 nucleotide sequence: TGTGCCAGTAGTATAGATTTTAGCGCCAATGAGCAGTTCTTC.

The rearrangement joins TRBV6-1 to TRBJ2-4; no firm D call. V lost 3 bases to trimming and J lost 0 bases, with 12 bases between them. This CDR3 has 16 amino acids. Germline V gene data show CDR1 as MNHNS and CDR2 as SASEGT. Here the CDR3 DNA reads TGTGCCAGCAGTGACACAAGCGCTCTAGCCAAAAACATTCAGTACTTC. This gives the protein CASSDTSALAKNIQYF.

The V gene is TRBV19, the J gene TRBJ1-6; D perhaps matches TRBD1 (6 bases). Between the trimmed V and J ends, which lost 7 bases and 11 bases, there was a span of 21 bases. The CDR3 covers 15 residues. The germline CDR1 and CDR2 sequences are LNHDA and SQIVND (reference sequence). The DNA for the CDR3 is TGTGCCAGTACGTCCTTGGGGGGCTCGTTAACACCCCTCCACTTT. Translating gives CASTSLGGSLTPLHF.

The rearrangement joins TRBV2 to TRBJ1-5; TRBD1 might be the D (5 bases). The germline V gene has CDR1 SNHLY and CDR2 FYNNEI. The CDR3 extends over 17 amino acids. Trimming cost V 4 bases and J 0 bases, with 16 bases left between them. The CDR3 DNA follows: TGTGCCAGCAGTGGATTCCCCGGGGACTATAGCAATCAGCCCCAGCATTTT. This translates into CASSGFPGDYSNQPQHF. Supplemented by reference TRBV2 and TRBJ1-5, the full variable domain reads EPEVTQTPSHQVTQMGQEVILRCVPISNHLYFYWYRQILGQKVEFLVSFYNNEISEKSEIFDDQFSVERPDGSNFTLKIRSTKLEDSAMYFCASSGFPGDYSNQPQHFGDGTRLSIL.

J is TRBJ1-4 and V is TRBV19; D unclear. Germline V gene sequence: CDR1 LNHDA, CDR2 SQIVND (reference sequence). The CDR3 spans 16 residues. The V and J ends lost 0 bases and 3 bases respectively, with 11 bases between them. In DNA form, the CDR3 reads TGTGCCAGTAGTATAGATTTCGAAATGGCTAATGAAAAACTGTTTTTT. Residues: CASSIDFEMANEKLFF. The variable domain in full, with the rest retrieved from reference TRBV19 and TRBJ1-4, is DGGITQSPKYLFRKEGQNVTLSCEQNLNHDAMYWYRQDPGQGLRLIYYSQIVNDFQKGDIAEGYSVSREKKESFPLTVTSAQKNPTAFYLCASSIDFEMANEKLFFGSGTQLSVL.

The rearrangement joins TRBV4-3 to TRBJ1-1, with D hard to call. Looked up from germline, CDR1 is LGHNA and CDR2 is YSLEER. V was cut by 0 bases and J by 11 bases, with 13 bases left in between. The CDR3 sequence is 13 residues long. DNA of the CDR3: TGCGCCAGCAGCCAAGATCGTGGAACCTGGGCTTTCTTT. This sequence encodes CASSQDRGTWAFF.

CDR3 region: CASSPGQAYDCSLEDTQYF. Here the CDR3 DNA reads TGTGCCAGCAGCCCAGGACAGGCCTACGATTGCTCCCTCGAAGATACGCAGTATTTT. The chain is built from TRBV13 and TRBJ2-3, with 7 nucleotides matching TRBD1. There are 19 residues in the CDR3. CDR1 is PRHDT, CDR2 FYEKMQ, per germline (reference sequence). J lost 5 bases, V lost 5 bases, and 22 bases had no gene match. Full variable domain (missing parts from reference TRBV13 and TRBJ2-3): AAGVIQSPRHLIKEKRETATLKCYPIPRHDTVYWYQQGPGQDPQFLISFYEKMQSDKGSIPDRFSAQQFSDYHSELNMSSLELGDSALYFCASSPGQAYDCSLEDTQYFGPGTRLTVL.

The rearrangement uses TRBV7-3 and TRBJ2-1; 7 bases are shared with TRBD2. Germline loops: CDR1 SGHTA, CDR2 FQGTGA. V was clipped by 4 bases and J by 6 bases; unmatched bases: 6. There are 14 residues in the CDR3. CDR3 nucleotide sequence: TGTGCCAGCAGCTCAGGGAGGGCAAGCAATGAGCAGTTCTTC. This sequence encodes CASSSGRASNEQFF.

The chain employs TRBV7-3 and TRBJ2-2; TRBD2 agrees at 11 bases. The CDR3 covers 16 residues. The V and J ends lost 6 bases and 0 bases, in that order; junction bases with no gene match: 3. From germline, CDR1 is SGHTA and CDR2 FQGTGA. Here the CDR3 reads CASRLAGGPNTGELFF. The CDR3 nucleotides are TGTGCCAGCAGGCTAGCGGGGGGTCCGAACACCGGGGAGCTGTTTTTT.

The chain uses TRBV6-5 and TRBJ2-1; the D is unclear. Trimming took off 8 bases at V and 8 bases at J, with 10 bases between the two ends. The CDR3 totals 11 residues. In germline, CDR1 is MNHEY, CDR2 SVGAGI. The CDR3 DNA reads as TGTGCCAGCCCATCCAGCGATGAGCAGTTCTTC. Translation gives CASPSSDEQFF.

This clone has a handful of counts. The V gene is TRBV11-2, the J gene TRBJ2-2; 11 bases agree with TRBD2. This CDR3 spans 17 amino acids. V was clipped by 5 bases and J by 5 bases; unmatched bases: 10. Germline loops: CDR1 SGHAT, CDR2 FQNNGV. CDR3 sequence: CASSHAGLAEYTGELFF. The DNA of the CDR3 is TGTGCCAGCAGCCACGCGGGACTAGCGGAGTATACCGGGGAGCTGTTTTTT.

This clone was detected only a few times. The chain recombines TRBV4-3 with TRBJ2-2, with D tentatively TRBD2 (7 bases). This CDR3 contains 15 residues. Germline assignment: CDR1 LGHNA and CDR2 YSLEER. V was clipped by 3 bases and J by 6 bases, with 14 bases between them. The CDR3 nucleotides are TGCGCCAGCAGCCATCGGGGGGCAGTCGCCGGGGAGCTGTTTTTT. Residues: CASSHRGAVAGELFF.